Described below is a single T cell receptor beta chain sequence and its context. The clone's antigen remains unknown. The library was produced with the immunoSEQ multiplex PCR assay. For the multiplex PCR, a mixture combining 60 forward primers for TCR Vbeta segments and 13 reverse primers for TCR Jbeta segments was used. A multiplex PCR assay on genomic DNA amplified the CDR3 region of rearranged TCR beta genes. The Illumina HiSeq System was used to sequence the amplified TCR beta libraries as 87-base-pair reads. On the authors' methods: A later analysis counted 75 million to 100 million unique TCR beta chains across the 500 to 850 repertoires, and some 11 million of these chains were shared by at least two donors. A nearest-neighbor algorithm error-corrected the raw reads and collapsed the reads into unique sequences, merging closely related sequences to remove PCR and sequencing errors. Alignment of CDR3 sequences to IMGT reference sequences was used to assign V, D and J gene segments. For a sequence to be retained, a match of at least six nucleotides was required to both a V gene segment and a J gene segment. Rearrangements were classified as productive when the CDR3 lacked stop codons and remained in frame with V and J, and all other rearrangements were classified as non-productive. CDR3 was defined by IMGT convention, running from the second conserved V-encoded cysteine to the conserved J-encoded phenylalanine. Sequences without an unambiguous match to a single V gene segment were excluded from the earlier analysis of over 500 of the donors. In an earlier analysis of several hundred of the donors, V segments were called functional above 56.7% productive rearrangements and were called segregating when the between-donor standard deviation exceeded 5%. A statistical classification framework was built to diagnose cytomegalovirus status from the catalog of TCR beta chain sequences. V and J gene assignment, in a later analysis, came from comparing TCR nucleotide sequences with IMGT/GENE-DB human TR gene sequences. In a later analysis, CDR3 sequences and most-parsimonious VDJ recombination scenarios were assigned using the TCRdist pipeline. In a later analysis, every TCR beta chain was defined by the combination of its CDR3 amino acid sequence and its V-gene family, and reads without a unique V-gene family were dropped. A later analysis removed several hundred highly shared, low-generation-probability nucleotide sequences to deal with suspected cross-contamination and a sequencing artifact. In a later analysis, a clonal expansion index for each public chain was calculated from normalized within-repertoire ranks of inferred template counts. Generation probabilities in a later analysis came from a VDJ recombination model fitted to out-of-frame rearrangements, and those results were checked against IGoR. In a later analysis, TCR-TCR, TCR-HLA and TCR-CMV co-occurrence was scored with hypergeometric tests, and a repertoire-size bias correction was applied to TCR pairs. A later analysis estimated false discovery rates by permuting HLA or CMV assignments 20 times. In a later analysis, co-occurring TCRs were grouped using DBSCAN, with TCRdist sequence similarity added in when clustering inside HLA-allele-positive subsets. For co-occurrence clustering, repertoires with fewer than 30,000 or more than 120,000 public chains were excluded, along with five repertoires with anomalous nucleotide sharing. The table comes from immuneACCESS by way of TCRdb, which keeps in-frame sequences with V and J called. Part of the clones is missing from these tables; in studies checked, under half for an unresolved V gene and the rest for unknown reasons. The D gene and trimming were derived from the DNA, and the V and J assignments and clone size from that table. This sample's table has entries for over 65,000 clones. About 4.2% of the sample is in the top ten clones.

The sample comes from a study of cytomegalovirus exposure and HLA in healthy donors (dated by TCRdb to about 2017). Regarding the study in general: An earlier analysis of some 550 of the donors reported 276 Gb of sequence data and around 120 million unique TCR beta sequences from roughly 180 million T cells. The study aimed to test whether signatures of past pathogen exposure could be identified by cataloging public T cell receptors. HLA typing covered class I and class II loci at four-digit resolution. Rather than drawing on any new phenotypic data, the later analysis identified candidate immune exposures from TCR beta sequences and the way those sequences occurred across donors. An earlier analysis of 500 to 750 of the donors applied high-throughput TCR beta sequencing to assess whether each TCR beta V gene segment acted as functional or pseudogenic. About 300 gigabases of sequencing data and tens of millions of unique TCR sequences were included in an early release covering 500 to 750 HLA-typed donors. Typing coverage differed by locus: A, B, C, DRB1 and DQB1 were typed in about 629-640 donors, DQA1 in roughly 510, DPA1 in 600 to 610, and DPB1 in just under 480. Every discovery cohort repertoire had been produced on one sequencing platform. A later analysis re-analyzed previously published TCR beta repertoires from 666 donors and added high-resolution HLA genotyping to study TCR occurrence patterns. To predict cytomegalovirus infection status, the study brought together high-throughput TCR immunosequencing, statistical association of individual TCRs with disease status, and machine learning. The study used immunosequencing to profile the T cell repertoires of several hundred subjects and linked those repertoires to cytomegalovirus serostatus. Of the roughly 410 genotyped donors, roughly 80% were placed in the genetic ancestry cluster associated with self-reported Caucasian donors. About 5 DR-DQ haplotypes were handled as single units for association and clustering, since linkage in the cohort was strong. Genome-wide SNP genotypes for about 60% of the roughly 700 donors were used in a later genetic analysis, which treated that subset as a discovery cohort. On average, roughly 250,000 unique TCR beta nucleotide sequences were sequenced per donor among some 430 genotyped donors of the cohort, with 15% to 20% of those sequences being non-productive. Besides the first cohort of around 670 subjects, a separate validation cohort made up of 120 different subjects was used. Donor age, sex, ethnicity and CMV serostatus were compiled alongside the repertoire data.

Broader findings and caveats from the paper: The earlier analysis of some 540 of the donors excluded over 15 rarely observed V segments, including chromosome 9 orphons, because counts were too low. A later analysis found that TCR association rates varied across HLA loci, with DRB1 alleles showing the most associated TCRs and HLA-C alleles the fewest. A later genetic analysis reported fewer N-insertions in productive TCRs among donors in an Asian-associated ancestry cluster than the roughly 690-donor mean. It was suggested by the authors that the approach could potentially be generalized to other disease states and immunological phenotypes. In an earlier analysis of some 550 of the donors, most TCR beta V segments were observed in productive rearrangements about 87% or about 30% of the time, broadly matching IMGT annotations. Because HLA typing was unavailable for some donors at each locus, only the typed subset was used in association tests. In vitro tests confirmed that a few of the cytomegalovirus-associated TCR beta chains recognize cytomegalovirus antigens. Linkage disequilibrium might explain the correlated functional status among segregating V segments, but an unknown experimental factor could not be excluded. Assigning TCR associations to individual alleles was difficult when HLA alleles, especially DR and DQ, strongly co-occurred. Sequencing depth was assumed to be roughly uniform across donors in the presence/absence analyses, though that assumption may not hold. Several of the top co-occurrence clusters appeared to be linked to parvovirus B19, influenza, CMV and Epstein-Barr virus, according to a later analysis. A later genetic analysis associated a missense DCLRE1C variant with V-gene and J-gene trimming of TCR beta chains, and an independent cohort replicated the association. For the cohort, immune exposure information was limited to CMV serostatus. Only TCR beta chains were sequenced in this cohort, and the absence of alpha or paired-chain data limited detectable features. A later analysis found that HLA-associated TCR beta chains were more clonally expanded and had lower generation probabilities than equally common non-associated chains. The classifier was reported to diagnose cytomegalovirus status with high specificity and sensitivity in both the original and validation cohorts. A total of about 180 TCR beta chains were listed by the study as associated with cytomegalovirus. Specific HLA alleles were associated with roughly 16,000 TCR beta sequences at a false discovery rate of 0.05 in a later analysis. A cluster of highly shared sequence variants was judged likely to represent a technical artifact of the sequencing pipeline. A further reported finding was that TCR beta sequences accurately predicted the HLA-A and HLA-B alleles for most subjects in the first cohort. The 87-base-pair reads could not distinguish some IMGT-functional V segments, including TRBV6-2 and TRBV6-3, so those segments were excluded. Most TCR sequences were seen in very few donors, while some public TCRs were found in many individuals. A later analysis found that most CMV-associated TCR beta chains appeared HLA-restricted, with HLA associations seemingly driven largely by CMV exposure.

The cohort was made up of roughly 670 healthy bone marrow donors. Cohort members were all nominally healthy when sampled, although unrecorded immune exposures were likely present. The donor tested CMV seronegative and was one of the 352 seronegative cohort members. A peripheral blood sample was provided by each donor, and peripheral blood mononuclear cells were used for TCR beta sequencing. Genomic DNA was extracted from the blood cell samples with the Qiagen DNeasy Blood Extraction Kit. CDR1 and CDR2 are drawn from the germline V gene: SGHRS, YFSETQ. Including cysteine and phenylalanine, the CDR3 has 15 amino acids. The kept DNA is CDR3 alone, 45 bases in frame from the first base. The V and J ends are trimmed by 0 bases and 0 bases, leaving 9 bases between them.

The sequence was collected from a man younger than 45 in good health and CMV-seronegative. Sequencing was performed on PBMCs. The rearranged segments are TRBV5-1 and TRBJ1-1; TRBD1 is perhaps the D gene, given 5 matching bases. The nucleotide sequence reads as follows: TGCGCCAGCAGCTTGGGCCAGGGAATGAACACTGAAGCTTTCTTT. This codes for CASSLGQGMNTEAFF.